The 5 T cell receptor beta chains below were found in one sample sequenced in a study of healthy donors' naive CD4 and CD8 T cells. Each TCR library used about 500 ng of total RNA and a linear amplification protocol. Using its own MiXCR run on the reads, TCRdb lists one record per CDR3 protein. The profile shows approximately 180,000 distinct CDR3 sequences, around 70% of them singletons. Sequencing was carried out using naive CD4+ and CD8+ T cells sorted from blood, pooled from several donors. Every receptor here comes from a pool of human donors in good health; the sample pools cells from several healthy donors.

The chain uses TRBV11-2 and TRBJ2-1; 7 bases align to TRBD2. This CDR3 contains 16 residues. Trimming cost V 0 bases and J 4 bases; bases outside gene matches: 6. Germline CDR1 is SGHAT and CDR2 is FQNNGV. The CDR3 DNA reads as TGTGCCAGCAGCTTAGAAGCGGGAATAGCGTACAATGAGCAGTTCTTC. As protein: CASSLEAGIAYNEQFF. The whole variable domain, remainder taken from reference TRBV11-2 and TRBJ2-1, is EAGVAQSPRYKIIEKRQSVAFWCNPISGHATLYWYQQILGQGPKLLIQFQNNGVVDDSQLPKDRFSAERLKGVDSTLKIQPAKLEDSAVYLCASSLEAGIAYNEQFFGPGTRLTVL.

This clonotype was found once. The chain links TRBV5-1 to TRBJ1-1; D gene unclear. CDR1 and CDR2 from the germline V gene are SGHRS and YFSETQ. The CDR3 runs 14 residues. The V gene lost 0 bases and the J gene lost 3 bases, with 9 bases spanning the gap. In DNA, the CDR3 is TGCGCCAGCAGCTTGGGGGAGATGCACACTGAAGCTTTCTTT. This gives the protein CASSLGEMHTEAFF. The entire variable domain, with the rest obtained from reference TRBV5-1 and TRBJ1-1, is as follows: KAGVTQTPRYLIKTRGQQVTLSCSPISGHRSVSWYQQTPGQGLQFLFEYFSETQRNKGNFPGRFSGRQFSNSRSEMNVSTLELGDSALYLCASSLGEMHTEAFFGQGTRLTVV.

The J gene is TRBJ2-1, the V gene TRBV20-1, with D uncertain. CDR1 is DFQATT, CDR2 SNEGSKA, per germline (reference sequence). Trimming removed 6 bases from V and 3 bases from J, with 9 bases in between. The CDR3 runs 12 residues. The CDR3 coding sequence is TGCAGTGCCAGTGGTAGCTACAATGAGCAGTTCTTC. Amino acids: CSASGSYNEQFF.

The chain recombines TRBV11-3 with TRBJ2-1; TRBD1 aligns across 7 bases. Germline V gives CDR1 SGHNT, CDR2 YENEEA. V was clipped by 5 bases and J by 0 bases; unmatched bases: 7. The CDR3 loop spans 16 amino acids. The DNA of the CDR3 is TGTGCCAGCAGCCTCCCCACAGGGGTCTCCTACAATGAGCAGTTCTTC. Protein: CASSLPTGVSYNEQFF.

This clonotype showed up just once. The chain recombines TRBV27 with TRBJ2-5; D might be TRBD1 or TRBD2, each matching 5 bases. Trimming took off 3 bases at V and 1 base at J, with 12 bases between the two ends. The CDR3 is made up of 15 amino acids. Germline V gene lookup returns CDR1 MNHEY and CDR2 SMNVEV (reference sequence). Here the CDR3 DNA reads TGTGCCAGCAGTTTCTACCGGGACGGCCAAGAGACCCAGTACTTC. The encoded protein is CASSFYRDGQETQYF.